This entry lists 5 T cell receptor beta chains sequenced from one sample in a study of T-cell reconstitution after alpha-beta-depleted transplantation in children. Preparing the TCRbeta library involved the use of unique molecular identifiers. TCRdb re-called the PCR reads with MiXCR, one entry per CDR3 protein. The sample has hundreds of thousands of distinct CDR3 sequences, about 30% seen once; the top ten hold around 2.3%. Sequencing was performed on PBMCs from the stem cell graft donor, taken from the stem cell graft. Receptor source: a human donor who donated a stem cell graft to a child with aplastic anemia.

The rearrangement links TRBV4-3 to TRBJ2-5; D gene unclear. The V end lost 1 base, the J end lost 3 bases, and 9 bases lay between the germline ends. Germline V gene sequence: CDR1 LGHNA, CDR2 YSLEER. The CDR3 runs 14 residues. CDR3 loop: CASSQAAREETQYF. CDR3 nucleotide sequence: TGCGCCAGCAGCCAAGCGGCCAGAGAAGAGACCCAGTACTTC.

The genes are TRBV5-6 and TRBJ1-2; 7 positions match TRBD1. Germline CDR1 reads SGHDT; CDR2 reads YYEEEE. The junction had 2 bases not matched to a gene; V was cut back by 0 bases and J by 6 bases. The CDR3 runs to 13 residues. CDR3 amino acids: CASSLGQGHGYTF. CDR3 DNA: TGTGCCAGCAGCTTGGGACAGGGCCATGGCTACACCTTC.

This clonotype was picked up a small number of times. V usage is TRBV18 and J usage is TRBJ1-1, with 7 bases matching TRBD1. CDR1 is KGHSH, CDR2 LQKENI, per germline. Trimming cost V 4 bases and J 6 bases; bases outside gene matches: 8. The CDR3 consists of 14 residues. The CDR3 DNA is TGTGCCAGCTCACAGCAAACAGGGGATGCTGAAGCTTTCTTT. The encoded protein is CASSQQTGDAEAFF.

The CDR3 coding sequence is TGTGCCAGCAGCTTATGGGTGGAGCAGCCCCAGCATTTT. This translates into CASSLWVEQPQHF. The chain employs TRBV7-2 and TRBJ1-5; D unclear. V gave up 2 bases and J gave up 7 bases, with 9 bases separating them. Germline V gene data show CDR1 as SGHTA and CDR2 as FQGNSA. This CDR3 has 13 amino acids.

This clonotype was seen a few times. V usage is TRBV12-3 or TRBV12-4 and J usage is TRBJ1-5; D not resolved. The ends were cut back, 6 bases at V and 6 bases at J, with 15 bases in the middle. CDR3 length equals 14 residues. In nucleotides, the CDR3 is TGTGCCAGCAGCAGTGGATCGGAGGGTCAGCCCCAGCATTTT. It yields the protein CASSSGSEGQPQHF.